The clone carrying this T cell receptor (beta chain) was picked up a small number of times. Its antigen is unknown. This entry is derived from a study of T cell repertoires in cytomegalovirus infection. At the level of the study: Signatures in public TCR beta sequences pointed to both CMV infection and matching HLA type.

Trimming cost V 1 base and J 6 bases, with 12 bases left between them. This CDR3 is built from 14 residues. Study conclusions and caveats: Summed frequency of shared TCR beta families picked out CMV carriers who also had the relevant HLA. HLA-C-restricted, CMV-specific TCR beta clonotypes were dominant ex vivo.

In TCRdb, the reads were re-called with MiXCR into one record per CDR3 protein. The table includes about 300,000 distinct CDR3 sequences, approximately 10% detected once. This clonotype originated in a human donor in good health (CMV status not recorded). Some clones in this sample may be carry-over from other donors' samples. The rearrangement joins TRBV12-3 or TRBV12-4 to TRBJ1-1; D ambiguous. What was sequenced was PBMCs. The CDR3 loop reads CASSLEAKVAEAFF. The CDR3 region has the DNA TGTGCCAGCAGTTTAGAAGCAAAGGTGGCTGAAGCTTTCTTT.